This passage covers 29 T cell receptor beta chains from one sample sequenced in a study of CD8+ T cells in alopecia areata. Once RNA had been extracted, it was reverse transcribed into cDNA to act as the sequencing template. TCRdb keeps only in-frame clones here, not all; method: immunoSEQ multiplex PCR. In the table there are 90,000 to 150,000 clones, 53% of which are singletons. Noted treatment: oral pan-JAK inhibitor, 5-10 mg twice daily. The specimen was CD4+ T cells sorted from blood, collected at week 4, from a patient treated with tofacitinib. All receptors come from a human donor with alopecia areata.

V is TRBV29-1 and J is TRBJ2-5; D not resolved. Trimming took off 6 bases at V and 5 bases at J, with 16 bases between the two ends. CDR1 and CDR2 from the germline V gene are SQVTM and ANQGSEA. The CDR3 sequence is 13 residues long. DNA for the CDR3: TGCAGCGTGAAACTTAAGGCTAAGGAGACCCAGTACTTC. Its protein is CSVKLKAKETQYF.

This chain joins TRBV9 and TRBJ1-1; D is unresolved. The V end was cut by 0 bases, the J end by 0 bases, with 9 bases between. The germline CDR1 and CDR2 sequences are SGDLS and YYNGEE. CDR3 length: 15 residues. In DNA form, the CDR3 reads TGTGCCAGCAGCGTAGAGCCCAGCATGAACACTGAAGCTTTCTTT. Amino acid sequence: CASSVEPSMNTEAFF.

Worth noting for this clone: Different DNA sequences within this sample yield the same CDR3. This chain uses TRBV30 with TRBJ2-2; 7 bases align to TRBD1. With 1 base clipped from V and 7 bases from J, the junction kept 3 bases outside the gene matches. The length of the CDR3 is 13 residues. Looked up from germline, CDR1 is GTSNPN and CDR2 is SVGIG (reference sequence). The CDR3 sequence is CAWSGQGIGELFF. CDR3 bases: TGTGCCTGGAGTGGACAGGGTATCGGGGAGCTGTTTTTT.

This clone was recorded a few times. The gene calls are TRBV7-3 and TRBJ2-3, with 8 bases fitting TRBD2. The CDR3 extends over 14 amino acids. Germline V gives CDR1 SGHTA, CDR2 FQGTGA. V trimming: 5 bases; J trimming: 6 bases; junction bases outside the gene matches: 7. The CDR3 spells CASSPGLATDTQYF. CDR3 coding DNA: TGTGCCAGCAGCCCCGGACTAGCCACGGATACGCAGTATTTT.

The rearrangement uses TRBV5-1 and TRBJ2-7; 7 bases fit TRBD1. Germline trimming cut 4 bases from V and 0 bases from J; bases unmatched to any gene: 7. This CDR3 has 15 residues. Germline CDR1 and CDR2: SGHRS and YFSETQ. The CDR3 loop is CASSTGQASSYEQYF. The CDR3 nucleotides are TGCGCCAGCAGCACCGGACAGGCGAGCTCCTACGAGCAGTACTTC.

This clone was observed at least ten times. The V gene is TRBV19, the J gene TRBJ1-2; D is uncertain. This CDR3 contains 13 residues. In germline, CDR1 is LNHDA, CDR2 SQIVND (reference sequence). The V end was cut by 10 bases, the J end by 5 bases, with 17 bases between. The CDR3 spells CATHRLGRYGYTF. DNA of the CDR3: TGTGCCACGCACCGGTTGGGCCGGTATGGCTACACCTTC.

The chain is built from TRBV28 and TRBJ2-2, with D possibly being TRBD1 (6 bases). Germline V lookup: CDR1 MDHEN, CDR2 SYDVKM. This CDR3 spans 17 amino acids. Between the trimmed V and J ends, which lost 5 bases and 4 bases, there was a span of 20 bases. In nucleotides, the CDR3 is TGTGCCAGCAGTCCCCGAAGGGGGAAGGATTCCACCGGGGAGCTGTTTTTT. Its translation is CASSPRRGKDSTGELFF.

This clone was seen only a few times. The chain employs TRBV19 and TRBJ2-5, with TRBD2 matching over 12 bases. J gave up 5 bases and V 3 bases, and 13 bases lay outside the gene matches. CDR1 is LNHDA, CDR2 SQIVND, per germline (reference sequence). The CDR3 is 18 amino acids. The CDR3 sequence: CASSIVLAGGPVDETQYF. CDR3 nucleotides: TGTGCCAGTAGTATCGTCCTAGCGGGAGGGCCGGTTGATGAGACCCAGTACTTC. Complete variable domain (other parts from reference TRBV19 and TRBJ2-5): DGGITQSPKYLFRKEGQNVTLSCEQNLNHDAMYWYRQDPGQGLRLIYYSQIVNDFQKGDIAEGYSVSREKKESFPLTVTSAQKNPTAFYLCASSIVLAGGPVDETQYFGPGTRLLVL.

This clone was observed a few times. V usage is TRBV30 and J usage is TRBJ2-1; possibly TRBD1 for D (6 bases). CDR1 and CDR2 (germline): GTSNPN, SVGIG (reference sequence). The V and J ends lost 5 bases and 10 bases respectively, with 15 bases between them. This CDR3 has 12 amino acids. CDR3 region: CAWDPGQREQFF. The CDR3 nucleotides are TGTGCCTGGGACCCCGGACAGAGGGAGCAGTTCTTC.

V is TRBV5-6 and J is TRBJ1-4; D not resolved. The V and J ends lost 2 bases and 8 bases respectively, with 7 bases between them. From germline, CDR1 is SGHDT and CDR2 YYEEEE. The CDR3 totals 12 residues. CDR3 residues: CASSFSREKLFF. The DNA for the CDR3 is TGTGCCAGCAGCTTTAGTCGCGAAAAACTGTTTTTT.

V usage is TRBV27 and J usage is TRBJ2-5, with D possibly TRBD2 on 5 matching bases. CDR3 size: 14 residues. CDR1 MNHEY and CDR2 SMNVEV come from the germline V gene (reference sequence). Trimming took 2 bases from V and 5 from J, leaving 12 bases between them. CDR3 loop: CASSLVGVGETQYF. CDR3 sequence (DNA): TGTGCCAGCAGTTTAGTGGGAGTGGGGGAGACCCAGTACTTC.

This clone was observed a handful of times. V is TRBV2 and J is TRBJ1-2, with 8 bases aligning to TRBD1. The germline V gene has CDR1 SNHLY and CDR2 FYNNEI. CDR3 length: 14 amino acids. Trimming cost V 6 bases and J 8 bases; bases outside gene matches: 11. As DNA, the CDR3 is TGTGCCAGCAGAGTGACAGGGGTCCGCTACGGCTACACCTTC. This sequence encodes CASRVTGVRYGYTF.

V is TRBV5-6 and J is TRBJ2-7, with 9 positions matching TRBD2. Germline V lookup: CDR1 SGHDT, CDR2 YYEEEE. V dropped 1 base and J dropped 4; count of bases not matched to a gene: 0. The CDR3 spans 13 residues. CDR3 sequence (DNA): TGTGCCAGCAGCTTGCTAGCGGGATACGAGCAGTACTTC. This codes for CASSLLAGYEQYF.

The chain is built from TRBV2 and TRBJ2-7; the match to TRBD2 covers 10 bases. The CDR3 sequence is 14 residues long. J lost 3 bases, V lost 8 bases, and 7 bases had no gene match. CDR1 SNHLY and CDR2 FYNNEI come from the germline V gene. The CDR3 coding sequence is TGTGCCAGCCGAAGCGGGGGGGCAAACTACGAGCAGTACTTC. Translating it yields CASRSGGANYEQYF. Variable domain in full (rest from reference TRBV2 and TRBJ2-7): EPEVTQTPSHQVTQMGQEVILRCVPISNHLYFYWYRQILGQKVEFLVSFYNNEISEKSEIFDDQFSVERPDGSNFTLKIRSTKLEDSAMYFCASRSGGANYEQYFGPGTRLTVT.

The genes are TRBV7-9 and TRBJ2-7; 8 bases match TRBD2. CDR1 is SEHNR and CDR2 is FQNEAQ in the germline V gene (reference sequence). This CDR3 is 14 amino acids long. V shed 1 base, J shed 7 bases, and the junction held 6 bases outside the gene matches. The CDR3 nucleotides are TGTGCCAGCAGCTTAGGCGGGAGGATAGGGGAGCAGTACTTC. Encoded protein: CASSLGGRIGEQYF. The whole variable domain, filled in from reference TRBV7-9 and TRBJ2-7, reads DTGVSQNPRHKITKRGQNVTFRCDPISEHNRLYWYRQTLGQGPEFLTYFQNEAQLEKSRLLSDRFSAERPKGSFSTLEIQRTEQGDSAMYLCASSLGGRIGEQYFGPGTRLTVT.

The table lists this clone with a few counts. The genes are TRBV5-1 and TRBJ2-1, with unresolved D. CDR1 is SGHRS and CDR2 is YFSETQ in the germline V gene. CDR3 length equals 16 residues. Trimming stripped 0 bases from V and 0 bases from J, with 10 bases between. Here the CDR3 DNA reads TGCGCCAGCAGCTTGGGGGCAGTTTACTCCTACAATGAGCAGTTCTTC. Its translation: CASSLGAVYSYNEQFF.

This clone occurred a few times. The chain employs TRBV6-6 and TRBJ2-7; 8 bases map to TRBD2. This CDR3 has 15 residues. Germline V gene data show CDR1 as MNHNY and CDR2 as SVGAGI (reference sequence). With V trimmed by 4 bases and J by 4 bases, 9 bases remained unmatched. The CDR3 here is CASSLKAGGRYEQYF. CDR3 sequence (DNA): TGTGCCAGCAGTTTAAAGGCGGGAGGAAGGTACGAGCAGTACTTC.

This clone showed up just a few times. The chain has TRBV5-1 and TRBJ2-7; 8 positions agree with TRBD2. V lost 2 bases and J lost 0; bases outside the gene matches: 7. This CDR3 comprises 16 residues. CDR1 and CDR2 from the germline V gene are SGHRS and YFSETQ. The CDR3 DNA reads as TGCGCCAGCAGCTTCGGTAGCGGGAAGAGCTCCTACGAGCAGTACTTC. Translating gives CASSFGSGKSSYEQYF.

The chain has TRBV29-1 and TRBJ2-1, with D possibly called TRBD1 or TRBD2 (5 bases each). This CDR3 has 15 residues. Germline V gives CDR1 SQVTM, CDR2 ANQGSEA. Trimming shortened V by 5 bases and J by 7 bases, and 21 bases separated the two germline ends. The CDR3 DNA reads as TGCAGCGTTAGTAAAAGGGACCTTACGCCTAATGAGCAGTTCTTC. It translates to CSVSKRDLTPNEQFF.

This clone has only a few counts. Different DNA sequences within this sample yield the same CDR3. The J gene is TRBJ2-7, the V gene TRBV5-1; tentative D call: TRBD1 (5 bases). V was cut by 0 bases and J by 5 bases, with 12 bases left in between. In germline, CDR1 is SGHRS, CDR2 YFSETQ. The CDR3 spans 14 residues. Written as DNA, the CDR3 is TGCGCCAGCAGCTTGGGCGAAGGCAGGGACGAGCAGTACTTC. Its protein product is CASSLGEGRDEQYF.

The chain combines TRBV2 with TRBJ1-4; possible D gene TRBD1, 6 bases. V lost 4 bases, J lost 0 bases, and 9 bases lay in between. This CDR3 has 15 residues. Germline CDR1 reads SNHLY; CDR2 reads FYNNEI. CDR3 nucleotide sequence: TGTGCCAGCAGTGCACAGGGCACAACTAATGAAAAACTGTTTTTT. Protein product: CASSAQGTTNEKLFF.

This clone was seen more than once but under ten times. The chain joins TRBV29-1 to TRBJ2-7; TRBD2 matches 7 bases. V lost 3 bases and J lost 7; bases outside the gene matches: 18. CDR3 size: 16 residues. The germline CDR1 and CDR2 sequences are SQVTM and ANQGSEA. In DNA form, the CDR3 reads TGCAGCGTTGAGCCCCTATCGAAGCGGGGTCGAGGGGAGCAGTACTTC. As protein: CSVEPLSKRGRGEQYF.

The chain carries TRBV6-6 and TRBJ2-7; TRBD1 matches 7 bases. Germline CDR1 and CDR2: MNHNY and SVGAGI (reference sequence). V gave up 0 bases and J gave up 3 bases; unmatched junction bases: 5. The CDR3 has 15 residues. The CDR3 reads CASSYSGQGVYEQYF. The CDR3 DNA reads as TGTGCCAGCAGTTACTCGGGCCAGGGGGTCTACGAGCAGTACTTC.

Only a few counts were recorded for this clone. The rearrangement links TRBV29-1 to TRBJ2-1; D call uncertain. Germline V CDR1 and CDR2: SQVTM, ANQGSEA. CDR3 length: 16 residues. V was cut by 4 bases and J by 8 bases, with 24 bases left in between. The CDR3 sequence is CSVVPLAGEAYDEQFF. Written as DNA, the CDR3 is TGCAGCGTTGTTCCATTAGCCGGAGAGGCCTATGATGAGCAGTTCTTC.

The J gene is TRBJ2-1, the V gene TRBV27; TRBD2 aligns across 8 bases. The CDR3 loop spans 14 amino acids. Unmatched junction bases numbered 14, after V lost 7 bases and J lost 12 bases. Germline V CDR1 and CDR2: MNHEY, SMNVEV (reference sequence). The CDR3 DNA sequence: TGTGCCAGCACCTCGCCGGGACTAGTTATGGGGCAGTTCTTC. This sequence encodes CASTSPGLVMGQFF.

CDR3 in amino acids: CASSALGRIAKNIQYF. The CDR3 coding sequence is TGTGCCAGCAGTGCGCTCGGACGCATAGCCAAAAACATTCAGTACTTC. V gene TRBV6-1 combines with J gene TRBJ2-4; D unclear. CDR1 and CDR2 from the germline V gene are MNHNS and SASEGT. V was trimmed by 4 bases and J by 0 bases, leaving 13 bases between them. The CDR3 runs 16 residues.

V usage is TRBV11-2 and J usage is TRBJ2-1; 8 positions match TRBD2. The V gene's germline CDR1 is SGHAT and CDR2 FQNNGV. The CDR3 consists of 16 residues. Unmatched junction bases numbered 10, after V lost 6 bases and J lost 3 bases. The CDR3 DNA reads as TGTGCCAGCAGGACCCTCGGCGGGAGGATCTACAATGAGCAGTTCTTC. Protein product: CASRTLGGRIYNEQFF. Combining the CDR3 with reference TRBV11-2 and TRBJ2-1 gives the whole variable domain EAGVAQSPRYKIIEKRQSVAFWCNPISGHATLYWYQQILGQGPKLLIQFQNNGVVDDSQLPKDRFSAERLKGVDSTLKIQPAKLEDSAVYLCASRTLGGRIYNEQFFGPGTRLTVL.

The chain combines TRBV5-1 with TRBJ1-1, with a possible D match to TRBD1 (5 bases). V was cut by 6 bases and J by 0 bases, with 9 bases left in between. The CDR3 contains 13 residues. Looked up from germline, CDR1 is SGHRS and CDR2 is YFSETQ. The CDR3 here is CASIGGLNTEAFF. The DNA of the CDR3 is TGCGCCAGCATCGGGGGGTTGAACACTGAAGCTTTCTTT.

The rearrangement links TRBV6-5 to TRBJ1-1; TRBD1 is a possible D gene (6 bases). Germline V CDR1 and CDR2: MNHEY, SVGAGI. Trimming took 2 bases from V and 0 from J, leaving 10 bases between them. The CDR3 extends over 15 amino acids. CDR3 in DNA: TGTGCCAGCAGTTACGAGGGGGGTTTGAACACTGAAGCTTTCTTT. Translated, it gives CASSYEGGLNTEAFF.